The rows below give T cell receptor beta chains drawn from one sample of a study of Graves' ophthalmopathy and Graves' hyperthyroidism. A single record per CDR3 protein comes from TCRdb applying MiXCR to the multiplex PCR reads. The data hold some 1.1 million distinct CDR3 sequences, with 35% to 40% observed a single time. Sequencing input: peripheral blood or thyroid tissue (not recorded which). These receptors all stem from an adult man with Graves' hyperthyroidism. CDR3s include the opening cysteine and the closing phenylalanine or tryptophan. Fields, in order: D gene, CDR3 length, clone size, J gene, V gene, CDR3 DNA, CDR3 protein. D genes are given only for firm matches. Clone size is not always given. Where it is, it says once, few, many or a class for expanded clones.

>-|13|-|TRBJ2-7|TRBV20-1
TGCAGTGGGAGGGATCGCATGACCTACGAGCAGTACTTC
CSGRDRMTYEQYF
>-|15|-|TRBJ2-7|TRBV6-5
TGTGCCAGCAGTTACGGACCCAGAAGCTCCTACGAGCAGTACTTC
CASSYGPRSSYEQYF
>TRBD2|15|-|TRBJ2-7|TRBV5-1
TGCGCCAGCAGCTTGGTTGCGGGAGCCTTCTACGAGCAGTACTTC
CASSLVAGAFYEQYF
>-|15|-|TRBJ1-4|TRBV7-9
TGTGCCAGCAGCCAAGATGGACAGAGTGATGAAAAACTGTTTTTT
CASSQDGQSDEKLFF
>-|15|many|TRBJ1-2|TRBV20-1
TGCAGTGCTAGAGAGGGACGGGAAGCTAACTATGGCTACACCTTC
CSAREGREANYGYTF
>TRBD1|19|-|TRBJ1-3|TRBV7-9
TGTGCCGGCTGGGGCAGCGCTACATTAGACAGGGCGGCTGGAAACACCATATATTTT
CAGWGSATLDRAAGNTIYF
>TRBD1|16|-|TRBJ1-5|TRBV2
TGTGCCAGCATTATCGAACAGGGGGGCAGCAGTCAGCCCCAGCATTTT
CASIIEQGGSSQPQHF
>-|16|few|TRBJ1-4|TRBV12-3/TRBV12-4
TGTGCCAGCAGTTTGGTGGGGGATGTGGTGGGAGAAAAACTGTTTTTT
CASSLVGDVVGEKLFF
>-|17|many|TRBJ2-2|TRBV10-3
TGTGCCATCAGTGAGTCGGGTAGGGGGACGAACACCGGGGAGCTGTTTTTT
CAISESGRGTNTGELFF
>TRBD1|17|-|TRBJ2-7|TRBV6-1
TGTGCCAGCAGTTACTCGTTAGGACAGGGTGCCCCCTACGAGCAGTACTTC
CASSYSLGQGAPYEQYF
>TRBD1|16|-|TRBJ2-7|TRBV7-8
TGTGCCAGCATCTCCCCCCCGACAGGGGGCAATTACGAGCAGTACTTC
CASISPPTGGNYEQYF
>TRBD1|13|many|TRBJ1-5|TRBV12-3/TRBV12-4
TGTGCCAGCACCGGGACAGGGAGCCAGCCCCAGCATTTT
CASTGTGSQPQHF
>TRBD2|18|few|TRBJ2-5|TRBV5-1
TGTGCCAGCAGCTCCCCAGGGACTAGCGGCCATAGTACGGAGACCCAGTACTTC
CASSSPGTSGHSTETQYF
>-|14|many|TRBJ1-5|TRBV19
TGTGCCAGTATGGGCGAGGATAGCAATCAGCCCCAGCATTTT
CASMGEDSNQPQHF
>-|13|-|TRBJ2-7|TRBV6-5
TGTGCCAGCAGTTCCCGGCGGCCCTACGAGCAGTACTTC
CASSSRRPYEQYF
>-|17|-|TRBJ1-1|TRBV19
TGTGCCAGTAGCTCCTTTATCCTCGGACGGGGAAACACTGAAGCTTTCTTT
CASSSFILGRGNTEAFF
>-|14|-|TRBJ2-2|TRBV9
TGTGCCAGCAAGGGGAAGGGGGACGCCGGGGAGCTGTTTTTT
CASKGKGDAGELFF
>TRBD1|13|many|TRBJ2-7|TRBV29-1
TGCAGCGTGACCGGGACAGTTTCCCACGAGCAGTACTTC
CSVTGTVSHEQYF